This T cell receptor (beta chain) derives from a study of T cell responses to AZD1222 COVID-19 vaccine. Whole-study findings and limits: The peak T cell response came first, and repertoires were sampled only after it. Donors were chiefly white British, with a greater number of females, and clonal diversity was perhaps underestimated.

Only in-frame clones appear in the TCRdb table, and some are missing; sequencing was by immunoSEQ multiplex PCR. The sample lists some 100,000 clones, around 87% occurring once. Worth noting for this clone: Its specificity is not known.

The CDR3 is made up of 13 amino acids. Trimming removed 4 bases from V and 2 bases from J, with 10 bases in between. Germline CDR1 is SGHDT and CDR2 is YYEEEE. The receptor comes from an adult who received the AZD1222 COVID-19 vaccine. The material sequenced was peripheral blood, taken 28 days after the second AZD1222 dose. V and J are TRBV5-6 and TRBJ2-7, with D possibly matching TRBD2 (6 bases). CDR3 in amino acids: CASSRGYPYEQYF. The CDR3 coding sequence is TGTGCCAGCAGCCGGGGGTACCCCTACGAGCAGTACTTC.